The entry that follows covers one T cell receptor (beta chain) sequence. As yet, its antigen is unknown. This sample is part of a study of T cell responses to AZD1222 COVID-19 vaccine. Losses at the gene ends were 0 bases for V and 7 bases for J; bases not matched to a gene: 3. Germline CDR1 is GTSNPN and CDR2 is SVGIG (reference sequence). This CDR3 has 13 residues. The repertoire was sequenced with immunoSEQ multiplex PCR; TCRdb's copy has only in-frame clones and lacks some. The table has some 130,000 clones, around four fifths seen once; the top ten hold 4.1%. General study findings and limits: Of spike-specific TCRs, nearly half reportedly target regions left unmutated in variants. The peak T cell response came first, and repertoires were sampled only after it. AZD1222 recipients seropositive at baseline numbered only 6 or 7. The donor cohort was predominantly white British with a female majority, and clonal diversity may have been underestimated.

This specimen was peripheral blood, taken on day 0 of AZD1222 vaccination. The chain carries TRBV30 and TRBJ2-4, with 7 nucleotides matching TRBD2. The TCR sequence derives from an adult in good health. In nucleotides, the CDR3 is TGTGCCTGGAGTGTACAACTAGCGAACATTCAGTACTTC. Translating it yields CAWSVQLANIQYF.